These 3 T cell receptor beta chains were sequenced from one sample in a study of regulatory and conventional T cells in RAG deficiency. Using immunoSEQ multiplex PCR, the repertoire was profiled, and TCRdb retains in-frame clones only, with some absent. Of fewer than 35,000 clones listed, 89% are singletons. This same sample was also taken into another study, of regulatory T cells. As that report states: Primers: 52 TRBV forward and 13 TRBJ reverse.

The sample consisted of CD8+ T cells sorted from blood. These receptors all come from a human donor in good health.

The chain couples TRBV13 to TRBJ2-1, with D maybe TRBD2 (5 bases). V lost 0 bases and J 2 bases, leaving 5 bases between the germline ends. The CDR3 has 14 residues. In germline, CDR1 is PRHDT, CDR2 FYEKMQ (reference sequence). CDR3 DNA sequence: TGTGCCAGCAGCTTAGGGACTACCTACAATGAGCAGTTCTTC. Translation: CASSLGTTYNEQFF.

This sequence joins TRBV7-6 and TRBJ2-5; D is undetermined. This CDR3 spans 14 amino acids. Trimming left V 4 bases short and J 0 bases short, with 9 bases between. Germline CDR1 SGHVS, CDR2 FNYEAQ. This CDR3 is CASSSRKYQETQYF. The CDR3 DNA reads TGTGCCAGCAGCTCACGAAAGTACCAAGAGACCCAGTACTTC.

The rearrangement links TRBV5-1 to TRBJ1-4; unclear D gene. Trimming cost V 0 bases and J 6 bases, with 6 bases left between them. The CDR3 runs 13 residues. In germline, CDR1 is SGHRS, CDR2 YFSETQ. As DNA, the CDR3 is TGCGCCAGCAGCTTGGGGATTGATGAAAAACTGTTTTTT. Translating gives CASSLGIDEKLFF.